The clone carrying this TCR beta chain was seen a single time. Its target is not known. An immunoSEQ assay, version v3.0, was performed at survey level. Assay used: immunoSEQ multiplex PCR; TCRdb lists only in-frame clones, some missing. The sample lists under 50,000 clones, 85% to 90% seen once, with approximately 6% in the top ten. The CDR3 length is 15 residues. V was clipped by 5 bases and J by 7 bases; unmatched bases: 7. Germline CDR1 MNHEY, CDR2 SVGAGI. This sample was taken from a study of long-term antiretroviral therapy in people with HIV. Study results and limitations: ART preceded a rise in diversity that nonetheless stayed lower than in transplant donor controls.

The clonotype comes from a woman aged 45-60 years with HIV. The chain combines TRBV6-5 with TRBJ2-1; 11 nucleotides agree with TRBD2. This specimen was unsorted PBMCs, taken 3.1 years after starting antiretroviral therapy. The CDR3 region is CASSLTSGARNEQFF. CDR3 DNA sequence: TGTGCCAGCAGTCTGACTAGCGGGGCGAGGAATGAGCAGTTCTTC.